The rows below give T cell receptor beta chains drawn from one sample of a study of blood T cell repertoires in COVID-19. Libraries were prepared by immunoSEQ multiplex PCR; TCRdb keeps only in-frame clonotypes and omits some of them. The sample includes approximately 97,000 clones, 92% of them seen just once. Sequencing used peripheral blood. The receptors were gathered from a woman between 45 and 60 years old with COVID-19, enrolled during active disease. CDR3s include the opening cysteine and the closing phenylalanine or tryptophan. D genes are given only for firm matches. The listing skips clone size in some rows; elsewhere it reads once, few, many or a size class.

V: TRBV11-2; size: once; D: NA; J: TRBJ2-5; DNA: TGTGCCAGCTCCTACGTAGGGAGAAAAGAGACCCAGTACTTC; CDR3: CASSYVGRKETQYF
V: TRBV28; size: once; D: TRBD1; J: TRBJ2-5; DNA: TGTGCCAGCAGTTTCAGGGGGGAGACCCAGTACTTC; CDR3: CASSFRGETQYF
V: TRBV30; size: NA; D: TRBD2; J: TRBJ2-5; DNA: TGTGCCTGGGCGGGGGGGCTTGGAGAGACCCAGTACTTC; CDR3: CAWAGGLGETQYF
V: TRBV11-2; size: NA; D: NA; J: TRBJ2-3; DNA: TGTGCCAGCAGCTTCGGGTTCCAAGGCACAGATACGCAGTATTTT; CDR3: CASSFGFQGTDTQYF
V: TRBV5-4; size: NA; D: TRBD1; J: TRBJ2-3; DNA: TGTGCCAGCAGCTCGGGACAGGGTACAGATACGCAGTATTTT; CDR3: CASSSGQGTDTQYF
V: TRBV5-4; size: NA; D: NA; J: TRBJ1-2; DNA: TGTGCCAGCAGCTTCTCTAGGGGGGGCTGGGACTATGGCTACACCTTC; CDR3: CASSFSRGGWDYGYTF
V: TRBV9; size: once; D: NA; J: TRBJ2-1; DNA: TGTGCCAGCAGCGTAGCTAAGGGGGGGGCCTCCTACAATGAGCAGTTCTTC; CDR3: CASSVAKGGASYNEQFF
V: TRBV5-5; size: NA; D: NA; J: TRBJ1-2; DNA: TGTGCCAGCAGCTTAGAGGGAATGGATGGCTACACCTTC; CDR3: CASSLEGMDGYTF
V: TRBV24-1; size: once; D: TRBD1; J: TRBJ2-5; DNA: TGTGCCACCGACTCGACAGGGTCCAACGAGACCCAGTACTTC; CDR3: CATDSTGSNETQYF
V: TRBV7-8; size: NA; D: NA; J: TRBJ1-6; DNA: TGTGCCAGCAGCCCTCACCCGTGGTCGGGGAATTCACCCCTCCACTTT; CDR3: CASSPHPWSGNSPLHF
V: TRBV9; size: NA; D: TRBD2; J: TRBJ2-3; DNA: TGTGCCAGCAGCTTTAGCGGGGGCACCACAGATACGCAGTATTTT; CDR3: CASSFSGGTTDTQYF
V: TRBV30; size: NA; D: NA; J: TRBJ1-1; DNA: TGTGCCTGGAAAGGACAAACTAACACTGAAGCTTTCTTT; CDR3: CAWKGQTNTEAFF
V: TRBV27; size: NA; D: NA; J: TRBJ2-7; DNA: TGTGCCAGCAGTTTCAACATTGCCTACGAGCAGTACTTC; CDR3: CASSFNIAYEQYF
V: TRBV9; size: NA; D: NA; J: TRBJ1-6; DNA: TGTGCCAGCAGCGTAGGAGGGAGGGGTTCACCCCTCCACTTT; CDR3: CASSVGGRGSPLHF
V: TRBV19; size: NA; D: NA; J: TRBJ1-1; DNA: TGTGCCAGTAGTCTCGTAGTGACAGGCACTGAAGCTTTCTTT; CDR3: CASSLVVTGTEAFF
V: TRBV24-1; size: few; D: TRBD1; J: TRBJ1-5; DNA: TGTGCCACCAGTGACCCCCGACAGGGGGCTGGACAGCCCCAGCATTTT; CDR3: CATSDPRQGAGQPQHF
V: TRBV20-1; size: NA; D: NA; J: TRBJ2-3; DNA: TGCAGTGCTAGTAAAAGTCAGGGCACAGATACGCAGTATTTT; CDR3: CSASKSQGTDTQYF
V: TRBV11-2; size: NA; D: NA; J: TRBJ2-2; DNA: TGTGCCAGCAGCCGAGCACGGGGCGGGGAGCTGTTTTTT; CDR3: CASSRARGGELFF
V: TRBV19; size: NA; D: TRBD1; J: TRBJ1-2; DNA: TGTGCCAGTATACCAGGGGGCAGCTATGGCTACACCTTC; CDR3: CASIPGGSYGYTF
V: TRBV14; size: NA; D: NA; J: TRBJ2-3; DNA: TGTGCCAGCAGCCAAGAACTCCTTAGCACAGATACGCAGTATTTT; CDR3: CASSQELLSTDTQYF